What follows are 16 T cell receptor beta chains derived from one specimen sequenced in a study of shared clonotypes between healthy human individuals (dated by TCRdb to the early 2020s). Library preparation employed the immunoSEQ multiplex PCR assay. TCRdb obtained this table from immuneACCESS and retained in-frame rearrangements with V and J assigned. These tables miss some clones; where compared with another copy, unresolved V genes account for less than half of the shortfall, and the remainder is unexplained. This sample comprises some 1,600,000 clones, 95% to 99% of them detected only once. Clones ranked in the top ten supply around 0.47% of the sample. What was sequenced was naive CD4+ T cells sorted from blood. In light of the paper, this sample's cell subset or site label describes: CD45RA+ positively selected. Receptor source: a man aged 30 to 45 in good health.

The CDR3 DNA reads as TGCGCCAGCAGCTTGTCCCTGGGGGGGGCCGTCGCCTGGGATACGCAGTATTTT. Protein: CASSLSLGGAVAWDTQYF. The chain combines TRBV5-1 with TRBJ2-3; possible D gene TRBD2, 7 bases. Trimming removed 1 base from V and 6 bases from J, with 24 bases in between. The germline V gene encodes CDR1 SGHRS and CDR2 YFSETQ. CDR3 size: 18 residues.

With respect to this clone: Other DNA sequences of this sample code for an identical CDR3. J is TRBJ1-1 and V is TRBV5-1; D unclear. The CDR3 has 13 residues. CDR1 and CDR2 from the germline V gene are SGHRS and YFSETQ. V was clipped by 1 base and J by 1 base, with 5 bases between them. CDR3 loop: CASSLTENTEAFF. In DNA form, the CDR3 reads TGCGCCAGCAGCTTGACGGAGAACACTGAAGCTTTCTTT.

About this clone: This same CDR3 is encoded by further DNA sequences in the sample. The CDR3 region has the DNA TGTGCCAGCTCACCTCGGACAGGCATGAACACTGAAGCTTTCTTT. Protein sequence: CASSPRTGMNTEAFF. V is TRBV18 and J is TRBJ1-1; 7 nucleotides agree with TRBD1. Germline loops: CDR1 KGHSH, CDR2 LQKENI. The CDR3 is 15 amino acids. The trim removed 3 bases at V and 0 bases at J, leaving 4 bases unmatched.

The chain employs TRBV5-4 and TRBJ2-5; 8 positions agree with TRBD2. The V segment lost 3 bases and the J segment 5 bases; nucleotides outside the gene matches: 12. This CDR3 spans 16 amino acids. Germline V CDR1 and CDR2: SGHNT, YYREEE (reference sequence). The CDR3 sequence: CASSSGKAGVLETQYF. CDR3 DNA sequence: TGTGCCAGCAGCTCCGGAAAAGCGGGAGTCTTGGAGACCCAGTACTTC.

The CDR3 region is CASSAGLASPLYEQYF. The CDR3 nucleotides read TGCGCCAGCAGCGCGGGACTAGCGTCTCCGCTCTACGAGCAGTACTTC. The chain has TRBV5-1 and TRBJ2-7; 10 nucleotides agree with TRBD2. The V gene end was trimmed by 4 bases and the J gene end by 3 bases; junction bases not matched to a gene: 10. The CDR3 is made up of 16 amino acids. Germline lookup yields CDR1 SGHRS and CDR2 YFSETQ.

This clone has only one observation. Written as DNA, the CDR3 is TGTGCCAGGAAAGTGAGCGGGAGAGAGTTCTTC. The encoded protein is CARKVSGREFF. The rearrangement links TRBV19 to TRBJ2-1, with TRBD2 matching 8 bases. This CDR3 has 11 amino acids. Germline V gives CDR1 LNHDA, CDR2 SQIVND (reference sequence). With V trimmed by 9 bases and J by 14 bases, 9 bases remained unmatched.

The gene calls are TRBV28 and TRBJ2-1, with 12 positions matching TRBD2. The CDR3 has 16 amino acids. In germline, CDR1 is MDHEN, CDR2 SYDVKM. J was trimmed by 9 bases and V by 6 bases; bases with no gene match: 12. CDR3 nucleotides: TGTGCCAGCAGCCATTCTAGCGGGAGGGCCCGCAGTGAGCAGTTCTTC. Translating it yields CASSHSSGRARSEQFF.

Comments on this clone: The junction differs from germline at one of its ends, possibly a read error. The V gene is TRBV7-7, the J gene TRBJ2-1; D remains ambiguous. The CDR3 has 15 residues. Looked up from germline, CDR1 is SSHAT and CDR2 is FNYEAQ (reference sequence). The CDR3 loop reads CASSPQLSSYNEQFF. The CDR3 region has the DNA TGTGCTAGCAGCCCCCAGCTGAGCTCCTACAATGAGCAGTTCTTC.

V usage is TRBV7-9 and J usage is TRBJ2-3; tentatively, D is TRBD1 or TRBD2 (5 bases each). This CDR3 comprises 17 residues. The V and J ends lost 5 bases and 4 bases respectively, with 22 bases between them. The germline V gene encodes CDR1 SEHNR and CDR2 FQNEAQ (reference sequence). In nucleotides, the CDR3 is TGTGCCAGCAGCCCACCTGGAGGCAGGGCCCCCGCAGATACGCAGTATTTT. Translated: CASSPPGGRAPADTQYF.

The chain recombines TRBV19 with TRBJ2-2; TRBD2 agrees at 12 bases. The CDR3 totals 18 residues. The V gene end was trimmed by 5 bases and the J gene end by 2 bases; junction bases not matched to a gene: 9. The germline V gene encodes CDR1 LNHDA and CDR2 SQIVND (reference sequence). CDR3 bases: TGTGCCAGTAGTTTGTCTAGCGGGAGGGCCACCAACACCGGGGAGCTGTTTTTT. As protein: CASSLSSGRATNTGELFF.

This rearrangement joins TRBV6-5 to TRBJ2-7, with 8 bases lining up with TRBD2. In germline, CDR1 is MNHEY, CDR2 SVGAGI. The CDR3 consists of 14 residues. V was pared by 8 bases and J by 2 bases, with 8 bases of the junction left unmatched. The CDR3: CASSLRGLAYEQYF. In DNA form, the CDR3 reads TGTGCCAGCTCCCTCCGGGGACTAGCCTACGAGCAGTACTTC.

The chain combines TRBV27 with TRBJ1-3; TRBD1 aligns across 7 bases. This CDR3 spans 13 amino acids. J lost 3 bases, V lost 8 bases, and 4 bases had no gene match. The germline V gene encodes CDR1 MNHEY and CDR2 SMNVEV (reference sequence). Here the CDR3 DNA reads TGTGCCAGCGCCAGGGGGTTTGGAAACACCATATATTTT. Translating gives CASARGFGNTIYF.

J is TRBJ1-5 and V is TRBV28, with 8 bases aligning to TRBD1. CDR3 length equals 16 residues. After removal of 3 bases from V and 1 base from J, the junction contained 5 bases not matched to a gene. Germline V lookup: CDR1 MDHEN, CDR2 SYDVKM. This chain's CDR3 is CASSFRQGRSNQPQHF. Written as DNA, the CDR3 is TGTGCCAGCAGTTTCCGACAGGGGCGAAGCAATCAGCCCCAGCATTTT. The full variable domain, rest sourced from reference TRBV28 and TRBJ1-5, is DVKVTQSSRYLVKRTGEKVFLECVQDMDHENMFWYRQDPGLGLRLIYFSYDVKMKEKGDIPEGYSVSREKKERFSLILESASTNQTSMYLCASSFRQGRSNQPQHFGDGTRLSIL.

The V and J genes are TRBV5-4 and TRBJ2-1; 13 bases map to TRBD2. CDR3 length equals 16 residues. The V gene end was trimmed by 4 bases and the J gene end by 9 bases; junction bases not matched to a gene: 10. Germline lookup yields CDR1 SGHNT and CDR2 YYREEE (reference sequence). CDR3 protein: CASSAATSGRASEQFF. DNA of the CDR3: TGTGCCAGCAGCGCCGCCACTAGCGGGAGGGCCAGTGAGCAGTTCTTC. Full variable domain (missing parts from reference TRBV5-4 and TRBJ2-1): ETGVTQSPTHLIKTRGQQVTLRCSSQSGHNTVSWYQQALGQGPQFIFQYYREEENGRGNFPPRFSGLQFPNYSSELNVNALELDDSALYLCASSAATSGRASEQFFGPGTRLTVL.

This sequence joins TRBV7-2 and TRBJ1-5; 8 nucleotides match TRBD1. Germline CDR1 is SGHTA and CDR2 is FQGNSA. The CDR3 covers 16 residues. The V gene end was trimmed by 1 base and the J gene end by 2 bases; junction bases not matched to a gene: 4. CDR3 sequence (DNA): TGTGCCAGCAGCTTAGGTTTGGGACAGGGCAATCAGCCCCAGCATTTT. Protein product: CASSLGLGQGNQPQHF.

The rearrangement links TRBV7-9 to TRBJ1-1; D ambiguous. Germline lookup yields CDR1 SEHNR and CDR2 FQNEAQ (reference sequence). Trimming stripped 2 bases from V and 4 bases from J, with 11 bases between. The CDR3 runs to 14 residues. CDR3 nucleotide sequence: TGTGCCAGCAGCTTACGGGCGGAGGGCACTGAAGCTTTCTTT. It encodes CASSLRAEGTEAFF.